This is a list of T cell receptor beta chains from one sample in a study of OX40 agonist ivuxolimab in advanced cancers. The method was immunoSEQ multiplex PCR; TCRdb's version includes in-frame clones alone and lacks a portion of them. The table includes more than 65,000 clones, about 88% detected once. The input for sequencing was CD4+ or CD8+ T cells sorted from blood, taken in a trial of the OX40 agonist ivuxolimab. The receptor source for this set is an adult with an advanced solid tumor such as melanoma, head and neck, liver or kidney cancer. CDR3s leave out the opening cysteine and the closing phenylalanine or tryptophan. Each record gives: V gene, clone size, CDR3 length, J gene, CDR3 protein. Only part of the rows carry a size: once, few, many, or a class if the clone is expanded.

v_call: TRBV7-2
clone_size: -
cdr3_length: 13
j_call: TRBJ2-1
cdr3_aa: ASSLGLAGNNEQF

v_call: TRBV9
clone_size: -
cdr3_length: 12
j_call: TRBJ1-2
cdr3_aa: ASSVGTGGYGYT

v_call: TRBV7-2
clone_size: -
cdr3_length: 14
j_call: TRBJ2-1
cdr3_aa: ASSLETGQGIYEQF

v_call: TRBV28
clone_size: -
cdr3_length: 14
j_call: TRBJ2-7
cdr3_aa: ASSPPGTGRVYEQY

v_call: TRBV5-1
clone_size: -
cdr3_length: 12
j_call: TRBJ2-1
cdr3_aa: ASSLRPSGNEQF

v_call: TRBV2
clone_size: -
cdr3_length: 9
j_call: TRBJ1-2
cdr3_aa: ARTGKGGYT

v_call: TRBV2
clone_size: -
cdr3_length: 11
j_call: TRBJ1-1
cdr3_aa: ASSVGQGTEAF

v_call: TRBV4-1
clone_size: -
cdr3_length: 14
j_call: TRBJ1-4
cdr3_aa: ASSINVGAGEEKLF

v_call: TRBV5-4
clone_size: -
cdr3_length: 12
j_call: TRBJ2-7
cdr3_aa: ASRRDTNSYEQY

v_call: TRBV19
clone_size: -
cdr3_length: 13
j_call: TRBJ2-7
cdr3_aa: ASSVSSGATYEQY

v_call: TRBV6-5
clone_size: -
cdr3_length: 13
j_call: TRBJ2-2
cdr3_aa: ASNQDQGRTGELF

v_call: TRBV4-3
clone_size: -
cdr3_length: 12
j_call: TRBJ2-7
cdr3_aa: ASSQEGTGYEQY

v_call: TRBV10-3
clone_size: -
cdr3_length: 14
j_call: TRBJ1-2
cdr3_aa: AISGVQGQGDYGYT

v_call: TRBV11-2
clone_size: -
cdr3_length: 15
j_call: TRBJ2-5
cdr3_aa: ASSRAFGGGGLETQY

v_call: TRBV7-2
clone_size: once
cdr3_length: 10
j_call: TRBJ1-1
cdr3_aa: ASSLESGKAF

v_call: TRBV30
clone_size: -
cdr3_length: 17
j_call: TRBJ1-2
cdr3_aa: AWSAPRVTEFLSSFGYT

v_call: TRBV7-6
clone_size: -
cdr3_length: 13
j_call: TRBJ2-1
cdr3_aa: ASSLTSGRGREQF

v_call: TRBV5-1
clone_size: once
cdr3_length: 13
j_call: TRBJ1-1
cdr3_aa: ASSSGLTENTEAF

v_call: TRBV7-9
clone_size: -
cdr3_length: 13
j_call: TRBJ2-1
cdr3_aa: ASSLAQVAGNEQF

v_call: TRBV11-3
clone_size: -
cdr3_length: 12
j_call: TRBJ2-7
cdr3_aa: ASSPAGAPYEQY

v_call: TRBV9
clone_size: -
cdr3_length: 19
j_call: TRBJ2-1
cdr3_aa: ASSVGIRAGGRSSRVNEQF

v_call: TRBV5-4
clone_size: -
cdr3_length: 13
j_call: TRBJ2-1
cdr3_aa: ASSFRATPVDEQF

v_call: TRBV7-6
clone_size: -
cdr3_length: 11
j_call: TRBJ2-7
cdr3_aa: ASSSSSVGEQY

v_call: TRBV11-3
clone_size: -
cdr3_length: 13
j_call: TRBJ2-7
cdr3_aa: ASSLGPGSWYEQY

v_call: TRBV5-1
clone_size: once
cdr3_length: 13
j_call: TRBJ2-6
cdr3_aa: ASVLGGAGANVLT

v_call: TRBV19
clone_size: -
cdr3_length: 14
j_call: TRBJ2-6
cdr3_aa: ASSRGLLTGANVLT

v_call: TRBV7-2
clone_size: -
cdr3_length: 7
j_call: TRBJ2-5
cdr3_aa: ASGETQY

v_call: TRBV11-2
clone_size: -
cdr3_length: 11
j_call: TRBJ1-1
cdr3_aa: ASSAQRNTEAF

v_call: TRBV6-5
clone_size: once
cdr3_length: 10
j_call: TRBJ1-2
cdr3_aa: ASRQGRDGYT

v_call: TRBV11-3
clone_size: -
cdr3_length: 15
j_call: TRBJ2-1
cdr3_aa: ASSTPPGAGPYNEQF

v_call: TRBV10-2
clone_size: -
cdr3_length: 13
j_call: TRBJ2-2
cdr3_aa: ASMGASGSTGELF

v_call: TRBV21-1
clone_size: -
cdr3_length: 11
j_call: TRBJ1-1
cdr3_aa: ASSKGRYTEAF

v_call: TRBV15
clone_size: -
cdr3_length: 13
j_call: TRBJ1-4
cdr3_aa: ATSRDKTTNEKLF

v_call: TRBV10-3
clone_size: -
cdr3_length: 12
j_call: TRBJ2-7
cdr3_aa: AISDRAGSYEQY

v_call: TRBV5-1
clone_size: -
cdr3_length: 13
j_call: TRBJ1-4
cdr3_aa: ASSWTPGANEKLF

v_call: TRBV9
clone_size: once
cdr3_length: 13
j_call: TRBJ2-7
cdr3_aa: ASSPQGGSSYEQY

v_call: TRBV7-3
clone_size: few
cdr3_length: 13
j_call: TRBJ2-2
cdr3_aa: ASSMGQPFTGELF

v_call: TRBV2
clone_size: -
cdr3_length: 11
j_call: TRBJ1-2
cdr3_aa: ASSGLGALGYT